These 20 T cell receptor beta chains originate from one sample sequenced in a study of beta chain features in type 1 diabetes. Investigators reverse transcribed all isolated RNA, so they sequenced expressed TCRB transcripts. TCRdb keeps only in-frame clones here, not all; method: immunoSEQ multiplex PCR. The sample records roughly 450,000 clones, over 10% being singletons. The sequencing input was naive CD4+ T cells from blood. These receptors originate from a woman between 18 and 30 years old in good health.

The V gene is TRBV4-3, the J gene TRBJ2-7; 7 bases are shared with TRBD2. V dropped 2 bases and J dropped 2; count of bases not matched to a gene: 12. Germline CDR1 and CDR2: LGHNA and YSLEER. This CDR3 has 17 residues. Written as DNA, the CDR3 is TGCGCCAGCAGCCAACACCTTACTAGCGTAAATCCCTACGAGCAGTACTTC. Its translation: CASSQHLTSVNPYEQYF.

The gene calls are TRBV7-9 and TRBJ2-1; D gene unclear. The germline V gene has CDR1 SEHNR and CDR2 FQNEAQ (reference sequence). V was shortened by 1 base and J by 12 bases, with 13 bases between the two germline ends. The CDR3 runs 13 residues. The CDR3 DNA follows: TGTGCCAGCAGCTTAGAGGAGAGGATAAGGCAGTTCTTC. This encodes CASSLEERIRQFF.

The chain combines TRBV14 with TRBJ2-5; tentative D call: TRBD2 (6 bases). The CDR3 length is 13 residues. Germline V gene data show CDR1 as SGHDN and CDR2 as FVKESK. Deletions cut 2 bases from V and 5 bases from J, with 9 bases between. CDR3 loop: CASSQSGRETQYF. The CDR3 region has the DNA TGTGCCAGCAGCCAAAGTGGGAGGGAGACCCAGTACTTC.

This clone was seen a few times. V and J are TRBV6-5 and TRBJ2-5; D ambiguous. The CDR3 sequence is 11 residues long. The V gene's germline CDR1 is MNHEY and CDR2 SVGAGI. Deletions cut 6 bases from V and 2 bases from J, with 4 bases between. CDR3 region: CASSQQETQYF. The CDR3 DNA reads as TGTGCCAGCAGCCAACAAGAGACCCAGTACTTC.

This clone was detected only once. V and J are TRBV7-8 and TRBJ1-2, with a possible D match to TRBD1 (6 bases). Germline V lookup: CDR1 SGHVS, CDR2 FQNEAQ. CDR3 length: 15 residues. Trimming removed 5 bases at V and 2 bases at J, with 15 bases between. The CDR3 spells CASSARRGINYGYTF. The CDR3 DNA is TGTGCCAGCAGCGCACGCAGGGGAATAAACTATGGCTACACCTTC.

This chain connects TRBV14 to TRBJ1-1, with D uncertain. The CDR3 sequence is 14 residues long. The V gene's germline CDR1 is SGHDN and CDR2 FVKESK. Trimming removed 5 bases from V and 1 base from J, with 11 bases in between. The CDR3 region is CASSYRTGNTEAFF. The CDR3 DNA sequence: TGTGCCAGCAGCTACCGGACGGGGAACACTGAAGCTTTCTTT.

This clone was seen more than once but under ten times. The V gene is TRBV5-1, the J gene TRBJ2-7; D remains ambiguous. CDR1 is SGHRS and CDR2 is YFSETQ in the germline V gene. There are 17 residues in the CDR3. Trimming took off 0 bases at V and 0 bases at J, with 16 bases between the two ends. This CDR3 is CASSLVFPQRSSYEQYF. For the CDR3, the DNA is TGCGCCAGCAGCTTGGTTTTCCCCCAGAGGAGCTCCTACGAGCAGTACTTC.

This clone was detected many times. The V gene is TRBV23-1, the J gene TRBJ2-1; 10 bases are shared with TRBD2. TRBV23-1 is classed as an ORF, of uncertain function. This CDR3 is built from 16 residues. With 2 bases clipped from V and 5 bases from J, the junction kept 6 bases outside the gene matches. This chain's CDR3 is CASSQRGLADHNEQFF. CDR3 DNA: TGCGCCAGCAGTCAACGCGGACTAGCGGATCACAATGAGCAGTTCTTC.

The rearrangement uses TRBV2 and TRBJ2-5; D may be TRBD1 (6 bases). The germline V gene has CDR1 SNHLY and CDR2 FYNNEI. V shed 4 bases and J shed 4 bases, with 16 bases lying between them. The CDR3 covers 15 residues. Written as DNA, the CDR3 is TGTGCCAGCAGTGCGGTAAGGGGGACCGGAGAGACCCAGTACTTC. Its protein product is CASSAVRGTGETQYF.

This clone has just a few counts. The rearrangement joins TRBV7-2 to TRBJ2-3; D call uncertain. The CDR3 is 12 residues long. Germline loops: CDR1 SGHTA, CDR2 FQGNSA. V gave up 8 bases and J gave up 0 bases, with 6 bases separating them. The CDR3 sequence: CASHISTDTQYF. The CDR3 DNA reads TGTGCCAGCCACATTAGCACAGATACGCAGTATTTT.

V is TRBV28 and J is TRBJ2-7; perhaps TRBD1 as D (6 bases). The germline gives CDR1 MDHEN, CDR2 SYDVKM. This CDR3 contains 14 residues. With 4 bases removed from V and 5 bases from J, the gap between germline ends came to 15 bases. The CDR3 coding sequence is TGTGCCAGCAGTTCGACAGGTGGAGTTCACGAGCAGTACGTC. This translates into CASSSTGGVHEQYV.

The chain couples TRBV4-1 to TRBJ2-5; D may be TRBD1 (6 bases). The germline CDR1 and CDR2 sequences are MGHRA and YSYEKL. CDR3 length equals 20 residues. Trimming removed 2 bases from V and 1 base from J, with 26 bases in between. The chain's CDR3 is CASSQSPRALATGFQETQYF. The CDR3 DNA is TGCGCCAGCAGCCAATCGCCTCGGGCTCTCGCCACAGGGTTCCAAGAGACCCAGTACTTC.

V is TRBV13 and J is TRBJ2-7; tentative D call: TRBD2 (6 bases). V lost 1 base to trimming and J lost 1 base, with 11 bases between them. The germline V gene encodes CDR1 PRHDT and CDR2 FYEKMQ (reference sequence). The CDR3 is made up of 15 amino acids. For the CDR3, the DNA is TGTGCCAGCAGCTTAGAGACTAGGGGATCCTACGAGCAGTACTTC. It yields the protein CASSLETRGSYEQYF.

The CDR3 region is CASIVAETQYF. DNA of the CDR3: TGTGCCAGCATTGTGGCAGAGACCCAGTACTTC. The gene calls are TRBV28 and TRBJ2-5; D remains unclear. This CDR3 is built from 11 residues. Per germline, CDR1 MDHEN and CDR2 SYDVKM. The ends were cut back, 7 bases at V and 4 bases at J, with 7 bases in the middle.

The J gene is TRBJ1-2, the V gene TRBV5-4; D uncertain. The V end was cut by 4 bases, the J end by 4 bases, with 8 bases between. The length of the CDR3 is 12 residues. Germline loops: CDR1 SGHNT, CDR2 YYREEE (reference sequence). CDR3 in DNA: TGTGCCAGCAGCCCCCTTGGCTATGGCTACACCTTC. Its translation is CASSPLGYGYTF.

The chain employs TRBV7-7 and TRBJ1-1; no clear D gene. The germline V gene encodes CDR1 SSHAT and CDR2 FNYEAQ (reference sequence). The CDR3 is 14 amino acids. V was trimmed by 6 bases and J by 0 bases, leaving 11 bases between them. The CDR3 DNA reads as TGTGCCAGCAGTCCCACGGATCTGAACACTGAAGCTTTCTTT. It is translated as CASSPTDLNTEAFF.

This clone was counted between two and nine times. The chain has TRBV4-3 and TRBJ2-1, with no clear D. Looked up from germline, CDR1 is LGHNA and CDR2 is YSLEER. V lost 3 bases to trimming and J lost 6 bases, with 9 bases between them. This CDR3 contains 13 residues. In nucleotides, the CDR3 is TGCGCCAGCAGCCATGTCCGTATCAATGAGCAGTTCTTC. Translation: CASSHVRINEQFF.

This clone turned up a few times. The DNA for the CDR3 is TGTGCCAGCAGCTTAGGGGTGTCGTTCGGGAGTAAGATCTACAATGAGCAGTTCTTC. The encoded protein is CASSLGVSFGSKIYNEQFF. The V and J genes are TRBV7-9 and TRBJ2-1; tentative D call: TRBD2 (6 bases). This CDR3 has 19 residues. V was trimmed by 1 base and J by 3 bases, leaving 22 bases between them. CDR1 and CDR2 from the germline V gene are SEHNR and FQNEAQ (reference sequence).

Only a few counts were recorded for this clone. The V call is TRBV5-1, the J call TRBJ2-1; D not resolved. CDR1 and CDR2 (germline): SGHRS, YFSETQ. The CDR3 extends over 15 amino acids. The V end was cut by 0 bases, the J end by 2 bases, with 9 bases between. CDR3 residues: CASSLGIPTYNEQFF. DNA of the CDR3: TGCGCCAGCAGCTTGGGCATCCCCACCTACAATGAGCAGTTCTTC.

The chain carries TRBV4-3 and TRBJ2-2; perhaps TRBD1 as D (5 bases). Germline V lookup: CDR1 LGHNA, CDR2 YSLEER. The V end lost 0 bases, the J end lost 3 bases, and 11 bases lay between the germline ends. This CDR3 has 16 amino acids. CDR3 coding DNA: TGCGCCAGCAGCCAAGAGGACAAATTTTACACCGGGGAGCTGTTTTTT. Its protein is CASSQEDKFYTGELFF.